This T cell receptor (beta chain) is drawn from a study of T cell responses to AZD1222 COVID-19 vaccine. The CDR3 totals 14 residues. The V gene's germline CDR1 is KGHSY and CDR2 FQNENV. The ends lost 4 bases at V and 7 bases at J; junction bases unmatched: 9. The method was immunoSEQ multiplex PCR; TCRdb's version includes in-frame clones alone and lacks a portion of them. The table includes roughly 66,000 clones, 82% detected once. Sample: peripheral blood, taken on day 0 of AZD1222 vaccination. This TCR derives from an adult in good health. This chain links TRBV16 with TRBJ1-2; TRBD1 matches at 7 bases. The chain's CDR3 is CASSRDRELGGYTF. For the CDR3, the DNA is TGTGCCAGCAGCCGTGACAGGGAGTTGGGTGGCTACACCTTC.